These T cell receptor beta chains were read from a single sample in a study of T cell responses to AZD1222 COVID-19 vaccine. Profiled with immunoSEQ multiplex PCR; TCRdb holds only in-frame clones, not every one. The sample contains more than 120,000 clones, approximately 86% of which appear only once. The sample here was peripheral blood, taken 28 days after the second dose of the MenACWY control vaccine. Receptors were obtained from an adult who received the MenACWY meningococcal vaccine as a control. The CDR3 runs from the conserved cysteine through the conserved F or W. Each record gives: D gene, V gene, clone size, J gene, CDR3 protein, CDR3 DNA. A D gene is named only where the DNA matches it firmly. Size values are once, few and many counts, or a class for expanded clones, and some rows have none.

NA	TRBV19	once	TRBJ1-2	CASSIGGQRKEYGYTF	TGTGCCAGTAGTATAGGAGGACAACGAAAGGAATATGGCTACACCTTC
NA	TRBV7-2	NA	TRBJ1-5	CASSLASQPQHF	TGTGCCAGCAGCTTAGCATCCCAGCCCCAGCATTTT
NA	TRBV2	NA	TRBJ2-3	CASSPIRERLYF	TGTGCCAGCAGCCCCATCCGGGAACGTCTGTATTTT
NA	TRBV7-3	once	TRBJ2-1	CASSLRGNNEQFF	TGTGCCAGCAGCCTAAGAGGAAACAATGAGCAGTTCTTC
NA	TRBV2	NA	TRBJ2-1	CASSETPGPQSEQFF	TGTGCCAGCAGTGAAACTCCGGGGCCACAAAGCGAGCAGTTCTTC
TRBD1	TRBV18	NA	TRBJ1-1	CASSPVPGQGLQAFF	TGTGCCAGCTCACCAGTCCCGGGACAGGGGCTCCAAGCTTTCTTT
NA	TRBV7-9	NA	TRBJ2-2	CATAGPSEDTGELFF	TGTGCCACCGCTGGCCCTTCGGAGGACACCGGGGAGCTGTTTTTT
NA	TRBV27	NA	TRBJ1-4	CASSLYEDEKLFF	TGTGCCAGCAGTTTATATGAGGATGAAAAACTGTTTTTT
NA	TRBV5-6	NA	TRBJ1-1	CASSFGWAAEAFF	TGTGCCAGCAGCTTCGGTTGGGCGGCTGAAGCTTTCTTT
TRBD2	TRBV6-5	NA	TRBJ2-4	CASSILAGAKNIQYF	TGTGCCAGCAGCATACTAGCGGGAGCCAAAAACATTCAGTACTTC
TRBD1	TRBV3-1/TRBV3-2	NA	TRBJ1-1	CASSQEQGTTEAFF	TGTGCCAGCAGCCAAGAACAGGGGACCACTGAAGCTTTCTTT
NA	TRBV30	NA	TRBJ1-2	CACLFRGPNYGYTF	TGTGCCTGTCTCTTCCGGGGGCCTAACTATGGCTACACCTTC
NA	TRBV5-1	once	TRBJ1-1	CASSPQGAANTEAFF	TGCGCCAGCAGCCCCCAGGGTGCGGCTAACACTGAAGCTTTCTTT
NA	TRBV28	few	TRBJ1-5	CASSLQGGGQPQHF	TGTGCCAGCAGTTTACAGGGAGGAGGACAGCCCCAGCATTTT
TRBD1	TRBV5-8	few	TRBJ2-5	CASIPGTGGHKETQYF	TGTGCCAGCATCCCCGGGACAGGGGGCCACAAAGAGACCCAGTACTTC
NA	TRBV7-9	NA	TRBJ1-2	CASSKSSYGYTF	TGTGCCAGCAGCAAGAGCTCATATGGCTACACCTTC
NA	TRBV7-9	NA	TRBJ1-2	CASSPQEMGARGYTF	TGTGCCAGCAGCCCGCAAGAGATGGGGGCACGAGGCTACACCTTC
NA	TRBV4-3	few	TRBJ2-4	CASSQVWGPGAKNIQYF	TGCGCCAGCAGCCAAGTCTGGGGTCCAGGGGCCAAAAACATTCAGTACTTC
TRBD1	TRBV4-1	NA	TRBJ1-5	CASSQDREGTGDFMGNQPQHF	TGCGCCAGCAGCCAAGATAGGGAGGGGACAGGGGACTTTATGGGGAATCAGCCCCAGCATTTT
NA	TRBV25-1	NA	TRBJ1-4	CASAQGSTNEKLFF	TGTGCCAGCGCCCAGGGGTCAACTAATGAAAAACTGTTTTTT
TRBD1	TRBV29-1	NA	TRBJ1-4	CSGLQGAGEKLFF	TGCAGCGGCTTACAGGGGGCCGGCGAAAAACTGTTTTTT
NA	TRBV4-1	NA	TRBJ1-5	CASSQVAGGPQHF	TGCGCCAGCAGCCAAGTAGCGGGGGGGCCCCAGCATTTT
TRBD1	TRBV7-9	NA	TRBJ2-2	CASSLMAGGYSGELFF	TGTGCCAGCAGCTTAATGGCAGGGGGCTATTCCGGGGAGCTGTTTTTT
NA	TRBV11-3	NA	TRBJ1-4	CASSLDTTNEKLFF	TGTGCCAGCAGCTTAGATACAACTAATGAAAAACTGTTTTTT
TRBD1	TRBV7-2	NA	TRBJ1-2	CASSFTGTGNYGYTF	TGTGCCAGCAGCTTTACAGGGACAGGGAACTATGGCTACACCTTC
TRBD2	TRBV29-1	NA	TRBJ2-1	CSVLERERGNEQFF	TGCAGCGTTCTTGAGCGGGAGAGGGGGAATGAGCAGTTCTTC
NA	TRBV7-6	NA	TRBJ2-3	CASSLDLGRADTQYF	TGTGCCAGCAGCTTGGACCTGGGCAGGGCTGATACGCAGTATTTT
NA	TRBV12-5	NA	TRBJ2-1	CASGPPGGPNEQFF	TGTGCTAGTGGTCCCCCCGGGGGGCCAAATGAGCAGTTCTTC
NA	TRBV19	few	TRBJ1-5	CASSIKGTSNQPQHF	TGTGCCAGTAGTATAAAGGGCACAAGCAATCAGCCCCAGCATTTT
NA	TRBV7-9	once	TRBJ1-2	CASSLEGSRTLYGYTF	TGTGCCAGCAGCTTGGAGGGGAGTAGAACCCTCTATGGCTACACCTTC
TRBD2	TRBV6-4	NA	TRBJ2-1	CASKGLAGGPLDEQFF	TGTGCCAGCAAGGGACTAGCGGGGGGTCCCCTTGATGAGCAGTTCTTC
TRBD1	TRBV3-1/TRBV3-2	NA	TRBJ1-2	CASSQARGQGGLGYTF	TGTGCCAGCAGCCAGGCAAGGGGACAGGGCGGGCTCGGCTACACCTTC
NA	TRBV5-4	NA	TRBJ2-1	CAWVRGNNEQFF	TGTGCCTGGGTGAGGGGAAACAATGAGCAGTTCTTC
TRBD1	TRBV29-1	NA	TRBJ1-1	CSVQDREAFF	TGCAGCGTCCAGGACAGGGAAGCTTTCTTT
NA	TRBV11-3	NA	TRBJ2-1	CASSSLRSSYNEQFF	TGTGCCAGCAGCTCCCTCAGGAGCTCCTACAATGAGCAGTTCTTC
TRBD1	TRBV28	few	TRBJ2-6	CASSQTIRTGRAISGANVLTF	TGTGCCAGCAGTCAAACGATAAGGACAGGGCGTGCTATCTCTGGGGCCAACGTCCTGACTTTC
NA	TRBV6-5	NA	TRBJ1-6	CASRDFDYNSPLHF	TGTGCCAGCAGGGACTTTGACTATAATTCACCCCTCCACTTT
NA	TRBV7-3	NA	TRBJ1-2	CASSSGRLYGYTF	TGTGCCAGCAGCTCAGGACGGCTCTATGGCTACACCTTC
TRBD2	TRBV9	NA	TRBJ2-1	CASSYERGGRNEQFF	TGTGCCAGCAGCTACGAGCGGGGGGGCCGCAATGAGCAGTTCTTC
NA	TRBV11-3	NA	TRBJ2-7	CASSSQGTEQYF	TGTGCCAGCAGTTCCCAGGGGACCGAGCAGTACTTC
TRBD1	TRBV4-2	NA	TRBJ1-2	CASSQGDRGRTRGAGYTF	TGTGCCAGCAGCCAAGGAGACAGGGGGCGCACCCGGGGTGCTGGCTACACCTTC